This T cell receptor (beta chain) is from a study of blood T cell repertoires in COVID-19. Sequencing used immunoSEQ multiplex PCR; TCRdb keeps in-frame clones, though not all of them. Counted here are roughly 12,000 clones, 73% occurring once; the ten biggest clones make up 30% to 35%. Trimming removed 3 bases from V and 0 bases from J, with 6 bases in between. Germline V gene lookup returns CDR1 SGHTS and CDR2 YDEGEE. The length of the CDR3 is 14 residues. Specimen: peripheral blood. The rearrangement uses TRBV5-8 and TRBJ1-4; D is ambiguous. The source is a human donor in a cohort sampled during active COVID-19. This chain's CDR3 is CASSWTATNEKLFF. CDR3 sequence (DNA): TGTGCCAGCAGCTGGACTGCAACTAATGAAAAACTGTTTTTT.